This T cell receptor (beta chain) was observed in a study of glioma-infiltrating T cells after dendritic cell vaccination. Study background: At biweekly intervals, patients got three intradermal dendritic cell vaccine injections.

Method: immunoSEQ multiplex PCR; TCRdb's copy keeps in-frame clones and lacks some. Among roughly 100,000 clones listed, roughly 80% were seen once. The sample in question was blood, obtained before dendritic cell vaccination. The receptor was derived from a human donor with glioblastoma.

The CDR3 region is CASGPRVETQYF. As DNA, the CDR3 is TGTGCTAGTGGGCCTCGGGTAGAGACCCAGTACTTC. V is TRBV12-5 and J is TRBJ2-5; D gene unclear. Germline CDR1 LGHNT, CDR2 FRNRAP. CDR3 length: 12 amino acids. With 6 bases removed from V and 4 bases from J, the gap between germline ends came to 9 bases.